The source of this T cell receptor (beta chain) is a study of breast tumors, draining lymph nodes, adjacent tissues. Overall study results and limits: Tumor repertoires ranked between lymph nodes and nontumor tissue in diversity, with V and J gene preferences.

In TCRdb, the multiplex PCR reads were re-called with MiXCR into one record per CDR3 protein. The sample comprises approximately 90,000 distinct CDR3 sequences, approximately 30% of which are singletons, and over 8% rests with the top ten. Samples came from axillary lymph nodes draining the breast cancer. Per the germline V gene, CDR1 is MNHEY and CDR2 is SVGAGI. The CDR3 contains 11 residues. Deletions cut 7 bases from V and 4 bases from J, with 7 bases between. This clonotype occurred a few times. Its antigen is not identified. This may be a read error, as it is one base from a much larger clone. This clonotype was sampled from a female donor with breast cancer. Some clones in this sample may be carry-over from other donors' samples. The genes are TRBV6-5 and TRBJ1-2; D unresolved. Material: axillary lymph node tissue. DNA for the CDR3: TGTGCCAGCAAGCCGCGCTATGGCTACACCTTC. Protein product: CASKPRYGYTF.